This T cell receptor beta chain was observed in a study of cytomegalovirus exposure and HLA in healthy donors. Clones were read by immunoSEQ multiplex PCR, and TCRdb kept only the in-frame ones, dropping some. The sample holds roughly 120,000 clones, more than 70% seen once. This CDR3 contains 15 residues. CDR1 is SGHRS, CDR2 YFSETQ, per germline. V lost 0 bases and J lost 3, with 9 bases in between. The chain has TRBV5-1 and TRBJ2-2; D unresolved. The clonotype comes from a man between 18 and 35 years old in good health and CMV-seronegative. The specimen was PBMCs. CDR3 residues: CASSLAQAHTGELFF. CDR3 DNA sequence: TGCGCCAGCAGCTTGGCCCAGGCTCACACCGGGGAGCTGTTTTTT.